This TCR beta chain was captured by sequencing in a study of blood T cell repertoires in COVID-19. The V and J ends lost 5 bases and 5 bases, in that order; junction bases with no gene match: 7. This CDR3 spans 16 amino acids. The germline gives CDR1 SGHRS, CDR2 YFSETQ. Per the study methods: Reference gene primer amplification yielded estimated nucleated cell counts. Sequenced by immunoSEQ multiplex PCR; TCRdb stores in-frame clones only, minus some. V and J calls and clone size follow that table, whereas D and trimming were derived from the DNA. The sample lists about 200,000 clones; around 85% were seen once.

Material for sequencing was peripheral blood. The chain combines TRBV5-1 with TRBJ2-5; 15 nucleotides line up with TRBD2. This TCR derives from a woman aged 45-65 years with acute or convalescent COVID-19. Here the CDR3 DNA reads TGCGCCAGCAGGCGTACTGGACTAGCGGGAGGGGAGACCCAGTACTTC. Amino acids: CASRRTGLAGGETQYF. Using reference TRBV5-1 and TRBJ2-5 for the parts outside the CDR3, the full variable domain is KAGVTQTPRYLIKTRGQQVTLSCSPISGHRSVSWYQQTPGQGLQFLFEYFSETQRNKGNFPGRFSGRQFSNSRSEMNVSTLELGDSALYLCASRRTGLAGGETQYFGPGTRLLVL.